The 24 T cell receptor beta chains given below trace back to one sample, sequenced in a study of beta chain features in type 1 diabetes. Findings and caveats of the study: TCRB CDR3 length was moderately but significantly reduced in all four CD4+ subsets of Type 1 diabetes patients.

What these receptors recognize is not known. Of the isolated RNA, all was reverse transcribed, and so the sequenced material was expressed TCRB transcripts. Sequencing used immunoSEQ multiplex PCR; TCRdb keeps in-frame clones, though not all of them. The sample holds 350,000 to 450,000 clones; roughly 12% are singletons and the top ten take about 0.01%. Sequenced: naive CD4+ T cells from blood. The receptors come from a woman aged 18-29 years with type 1 diabetes.

This CDR3 reads CASSPGTILEQYF. CDR3 sequence (DNA): TGTGCCAGCAGCCCCGGGACTATTTTGGAGCAGTACTTC. The chain combines TRBV7-2 with TRBJ2-7; TRBD2 matches 7 bases. CDR1 SGHTA and CDR2 FQGNSA come from the germline V gene. This CDR3 has 13 amino acids. V lost 5 bases and J lost 7; bases outside the gene matches: 8.

This clone was counted between two and nine times. The CDR3 spells CSVESLLAEQFF. Written as DNA, the CDR3 is TGCAGCGTTGAATCGCTGCTGGCTGAGCAGTTCTTC. The chain links TRBV29-1 to TRBJ2-1; no definite D call. There are 12 residues in the CDR3. Trimming removed 2 bases from V and 9 bases from J, with 11 bases in between. Germline assignment: CDR1 SQVTM and CDR2 ANQGSEA.

This clone was picked up a small number of times. The rearrangement uses TRBV30 and TRBJ2-5; D unresolved. The CDR3 runs to 11 residues. The germline V gene has CDR1 GTSNPN and CDR2 SVGIG (reference sequence). Between the trimmed V and J ends, which lost 2 bases and 4 bases, there was a span of 5 bases. The CDR3 loop is CAWSYGETQYF. Here the CDR3 DNA reads TGTGCCTGGAGTTACGGAGAGACCCAGTACTTC.

This clone was observed a handful of times. The V call is TRBV7-9, the J call TRBJ2-5; 7 nucleotides match TRBD2. Germline CDR1 is SEHNR and CDR2 is FQNEAQ (reference sequence). V lost 5 bases to trimming and J lost 5 bases; unmatched junction nucleotides: 11. The CDR3 length is 15 residues. This CDR3 reads CASSTGLGGDETQYF. As DNA, the CDR3 is TGTGCCAGCAGCACGGGACTTGGGGGGGACGAGACCCAGTACTTC.

This chain joins TRBV11-3 and TRBJ2-5, with 7 bases fitting TRBD2. The V gene end was trimmed by 5 bases and the J gene end by 4 bases; junction bases not matched to a gene: 10. The CDR3 totals 15 residues. Germline CDR1 and CDR2: SGHNT and YENEEA. CDR3 in DNA: TGTGCCAGCAGCGCCGGGACTACCCTGGGAGAGACCCAGTACTTC. Amino acid sequence: CASSAGTTLGETQYF. Complete variable domain (other parts from reference TRBV11-3 and TRBJ2-5): EAGVVQSPRYKIIEKKQPVAFWCNPISGHNTLYWYLQNLGQGPELLIRYENEEAVDDSQLPKDRFSAERLKGVDSTLKIQPAELGDSAVYLCASSAGTTLGETQYFGPGTRLLVL.

CDR3: CASSALLPRTVKGNEKLFF. CDR3 bases: TGTGCCAGCAGCGCCCTGTTACCGCGGACAGTCAAGGGGAATGAAAAACTGTTTTTT. V gene TRBV9 combines with J gene TRBJ1-4; TRBD1 might be the D (6 bases). Germline V gene sequence: CDR1 SGDLS, CDR2 YYNGEE. CDR3 length equals 19 residues. Trimming shortened V by 3 bases and J by 5 bases, and 26 bases separated the two germline ends.

This clone showed up just a few times. The genes are TRBV7-2 and TRBJ2-7, with D possibly being TRBD2 (5 bases). The CDR3 has 13 residues. The germline V gene encodes CDR1 SGHTA and CDR2 FQGNSA. The V gene lost 8 bases and the J gene lost 3 bases, with 14 bases spanning the gap. The CDR3 sequence: CASSGEAGYEQYF. In DNA form, the CDR3 reads TGTGCCAGCTCCGGGGAAGCAGGCTACGAGCAGTACTTC.

The rearrangement joins TRBV7-9 to TRBJ1-1, with D hard to call. CDR1 is SEHNR and CDR2 is FQNEAQ in the germline V gene (reference sequence). The CDR3 has 14 residues. The V end was cut by 0 bases, the J end by 0 bases, with 5 bases between. The CDR3 loop reads CASSLAPMNTEAFF. The CDR3 DNA reads as TGTGCCAGCAGCTTAGCTCCCATGAACACTGAAGCTTTCTTT.

In this sample, this clone turned up a few times. The chain links TRBV30 to TRBJ2-1, with 8 bases matching TRBD2. The V gene's germline CDR1 is GTSNPN and CDR2 SVGIG (reference sequence). This CDR3 contains 13 residues. Losses at the gene ends were 3 bases for V and 5 bases for J; bases not matched to a gene: 3. CDR3 DNA sequence: TGTGCCTGGAGCCCGGGACTAGACAATGAGCAGTTCTTC. Translating gives CAWSPGLDNEQFF.

This clone was detected a few times. This rearrangement joins TRBV4-2 to TRBJ2-7, with TRBD2 identical over 7 bases. The trim removed 0 bases at V and 1 base at J, leaving 6 bases unmatched. Germline V gene sequence: CDR1 LGHNA, CDR2 YNFKEQ. This CDR3 is 16 amino acids long. The chain's CDR3 is CASSQDPASGSYEQYF. The CDR3 DNA reads as TGTGCCAGCAGCCAAGATCCGGCTAGCGGTTCCTACGAGCAGTACTTC.

This clone was seen more than once but under ten times. The chain combines TRBV12-5 with TRBJ1-1, with 7 bases identical to TRBD1. Looked up from germline, CDR1 is LGHNT and CDR2 is FRNRAP. V shed 1 base and J 0 bases; nucleotides not matched to a gene: 5. The CDR3 contains 16 residues. The CDR3 bases are TGTGCTAGTGGTTTGGGCATTACAGGGGTGAACACTGAAGCTTTCTTT. This translates into CASGLGITGVNTEAFF.

This chain connects TRBV5-1 to TRBJ2-7; D possibly corresponds to TRBD2 (5 bases). V was shortened by 5 bases and J by 4 bases, with 16 bases between the two germline ends. The CDR3 sequence is 14 residues long. CDR1 and CDR2 from the germline V gene are SGHRS and YFSETQ. CDR3 region: CASSRTLAGYEQYF. CDR3 bases: TGCGCCAGCAGTCGGACTCTAGCCGGTTACGAGCAGTACTTC.

The chain combines TRBV7-9 with TRBJ1-5, with D tentatively TRBD1 (5 bases). The CDR3 is made up of 15 amino acids. CDR1 is SEHNR, CDR2 FQNEAQ, per germline (reference sequence). The germline V and J ends were trimmed by 5 bases and 3 bases, with 14 bases remaining between them. In nucleotides, the CDR3 is TGTGCCAGCAGCCCCGGACGGGGGGACAATCAGCCCCAGCATTTT. Translated: CASSPGRGDNQPQHF.

This clone was observed a few times. This chain connects TRBV30 to TRBJ2-7; 7 bases are shared with TRBD1. The ends lost 2 bases at V and 0 bases at J; junction bases unmatched: 4. The CDR3 sequence is 14 residues long. Germline V gives CDR1 GTSNPN, CDR2 SVGIG (reference sequence). DNA for the CDR3: TGTGCCTGGAGTTTACAGGGGACCTCCTACGAGCAGTACTTC. It specifies CAWSLQGTSYEQYF.

The chain links TRBV7-9 to TRBJ1-2, with D uncertain. Germline loops: CDR1 SEHNR, CDR2 FQNEAQ (reference sequence). V gave up 1 base and J gave up 7 bases, with 10 bases separating them. The CDR3 is made up of 13 amino acids. The CDR3 here is CASSLELHRGYTF. DNA for the CDR3: TGTGCCAGCAGCTTAGAACTCCATCGTGGCTACACCTTC.

This chain connects TRBV7-3 to TRBJ2-1; 15 bases agree with TRBD2. The CDR3 length is 15 residues. The ends lost 6 bases at V and 8 bases at J; junction bases unmatched: 5. CDR1 is SGHTA and CDR2 is FQGTGA in the germline V gene. CDR3 nucleotide sequence: TGTGCCAGCAGACCAGGACTAGCGGGAGGGGATGAGCAGTTCTTC. Residues: CASRPGLAGGDEQFF.

The J gene is TRBJ2-7, the V gene TRBV5-6; D perhaps matches TRBD2 (5 bases). V dropped 2 bases and J dropped 6 bases, with 21 bases sitting between them. The CDR3 runs to 16 residues. Germline V lookup: CDR1 SGHDT, CDR2 YYEEEE. The CDR3 region has the DNA TGTGCCAGCAGCTTTGCCTCGAGTCGGACCAGCGGCGAGCAGTACTTC. Translation gives CASSFASSRTSGEQYF.

This clone was picked up a small number of times. V and J are TRBV6-5 and TRBJ1-1, with D uncertain. This CDR3 region has 14 residues. Trimming cost V 4 bases and J 0 bases, with 9 bases left between them. Germline V CDR1 and CDR2: MNHEY, SVGAGI. In nucleotides, the CDR3 is TGTGCCAGCAGTTCCCCCTCAGTGAACACTGAAGCTTTCTTT. This gives the protein CASSSPSVNTEAFF.

This clone was counted only a few times. The rearrangement links TRBV5-6 to TRBJ1-1; 12 nucleotides align to TRBD1. CDR1 is SGHDT and CDR2 is YYEEEE in the germline V gene. This CDR3 has 17 residues. V dropped 3 bases and J dropped 0; count of bases not matched to a gene: 6. The CDR3 nucleotides read TGTGCCAGCAGCTCCGGGACAGGGGGCGTCTTGAACACTGAAGCTTTCTTT. Translation gives CASSSGTGGVLNTEAFF.

The rearrangement uses TRBV7-9 and TRBJ1-5; weak D call: TRBD1 (6 bases). CDR3 length: 16 amino acids. Germline V lookup: CDR1 SEHNR, CDR2 FQNEAQ (reference sequence). Trimming shortened V by 1 base and J by 5 bases, and 15 bases separated the two germline ends. Written as DNA, the CDR3 is TGTGCCAGCAGCTTAGGTACAGGGTCCAACGATCAGCCCCAGCATTTT. Translated: CASSLGTGSNDQPQHF.

J is TRBJ1-1 and V is TRBV29-1; a possible D gene is TRBD1 (6 bases). V lost 6 bases and J lost 4, with 15 bases in between. The CDR3 covers 13 residues. Per the germline V gene, CDR1 is SQVTM and CDR2 is ANQGSEA. The CDR3 DNA reads TGCAGCGTGGCCAGGGGCAGGGGCACTGAAGCTTTCTTT. It translates to CSVARGRGTEAFF.

This sequence joins TRBV5-8 and TRBJ2-3; TRBD1 aligns across 9 bases. The CDR3 loop spans 16 amino acids. CDR1 and CDR2 (germline): SGHTS, YDEGEE. J was trimmed by 6 bases and V by 3 bases; bases with no gene match: 11. CDR3 bases: TGTGCCAGCAGCTGGAAGCGGACAGGGGAGTTGGATACGCAGTATTTT. It yields the protein CASSWKRTGELDTQYF.

The chain employs TRBV15 and TRBJ1-4; tentatively, D is TRBD1 (5 bases). CDR1 is LNHNV, CDR2 YYDKDF, per germline (reference sequence). The V end lost 4 bases, the J end lost 5 bases, and 17 bases lay between the germline ends. This CDR3 has 16 residues. In nucleotides, the CDR3 is TGTGCCACCAGCAAGAGAGGAGGGGACGCCAATGAAAAACTGTTTTTT. Encoded protein: CATSKRGGDANEKLFF.

This clone was seen more than once but under ten times. Other DNA sequences of this sample code for an identical CDR3. V gene TRBV5-1 combines with J gene TRBJ2-5; 12 positions match TRBD2. The V gene end was trimmed by 4 bases and the J gene end by 5 bases; junction bases not matched to a gene: 3. The CDR3 contains 14 residues. CDR1 and CDR2 from the germline V gene are SGHRS and YFSETQ. CDR3 loop: CASSPGTSGETQYF. The CDR3 DNA follows: TGCGCCAGCAGCCCAGGGACTAGCGGGGAGACCCAGTACTTC. The variable domain in full, completed from reference TRBV5-1 and TRBJ2-5, reads KAGVTQTPRYLIKTRGQQVTLSCSPISGHRSVSWYQQTPGQGLQFLFEYFSETQRNKGNFPGRFSGRQFSNSRSEMNVSTLELGDSALYLCASSPGTSGETQYFGPGTRLLVL.